This T cell receptor beta chain was sequenced during a study of beta chain features in type 1 diabetes. Overall study results and limits: Whether HLA type affects TCRB rearrangement stayed undetermined in the present work. VDJ junctions sequenced from type 1 diabetes patients showed fewer insertions and more deletions.

Expressed TCRB transcripts were sequenced, since all the RNA that had been isolated was reverse transcribed. Some clones are missing from TCRdb's copy, which holds only in-frame ones; the method was immunoSEQ multiplex PCR. The table lists about 900,000 clones, 15% to 20% of them singletons. A note on this clone: Its antigen remains unknown.

Trimming stripped 6 bases from V and 4 bases from J, with 13 bases between. The CDR3 has 14 residues. Germline loops: CDR1 SGHTA, CDR2 FQGNSA. Sorting of CD4+ naive, central memory, regulatory and stem cell-like memory cells was performed via CD45RO/CCR7/CD25/CD127/CD95/CD27. The sequencing input was naive CD4+ T cells from blood. This sequence joins TRBV7-2 and TRBJ2-1; D not resolved. The receptor's source is a woman aged 18-35 years in good health. The DNA for the CDR3 is TGTGCCAGCAGTCGGGCAATCGCTTACAATGAGCAGTTCTTC. Encoded protein: CASSRAIAYNEQFF. Together with reference TRBV7-2 and TRBJ2-1, the CDR3 gives the full variable domain: GAGVSQSPSNKVTEKGKDVELRCDPISGHTALYWYRQSLGQGLEFLIYFQGNSAPDKSGLPSDRFSAERTGGSVSTLTIQRTQQEDSAVYLCASSRAIAYNEQFFGPGTRLTVL.